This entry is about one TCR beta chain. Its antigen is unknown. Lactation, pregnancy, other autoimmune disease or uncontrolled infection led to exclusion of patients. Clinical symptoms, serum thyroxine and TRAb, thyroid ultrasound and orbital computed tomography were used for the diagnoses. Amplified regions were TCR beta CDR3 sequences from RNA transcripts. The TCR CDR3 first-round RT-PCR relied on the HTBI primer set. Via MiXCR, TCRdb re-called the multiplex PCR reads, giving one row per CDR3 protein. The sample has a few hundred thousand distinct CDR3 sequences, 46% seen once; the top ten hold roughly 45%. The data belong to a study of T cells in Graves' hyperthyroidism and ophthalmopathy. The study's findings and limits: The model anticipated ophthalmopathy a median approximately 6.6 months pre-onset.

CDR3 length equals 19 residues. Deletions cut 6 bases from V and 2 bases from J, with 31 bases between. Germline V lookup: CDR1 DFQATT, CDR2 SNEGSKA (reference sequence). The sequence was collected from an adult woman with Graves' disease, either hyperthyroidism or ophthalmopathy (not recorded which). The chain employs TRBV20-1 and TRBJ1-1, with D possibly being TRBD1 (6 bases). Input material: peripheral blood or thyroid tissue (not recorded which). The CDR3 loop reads CSASSLVGGAAGANTEAFF. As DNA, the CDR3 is TGCAGTGCCAGCAGCTTAGTAGGGGGTGCGGCTGGGGCCAACACTGAAGCTTTCTTT.